One sample yielded the 2 T cell receptor beta chains listed below, sequenced in a study of T cells in Graves' hyperthyroidism and ophthalmopathy. TCR beta CDR3 regions were amplified from RNA. First-round RT-PCR with HTBI primers amplified the TCR CDR3 region. TCRdb used MiXCR to reprocess the multiplex PCR reads, holding one entry per CDR3 protein. The sample has around 380,000 distinct CDR3 sequences; approximately 15% are singletons. Sequencing was performed on blood. These receptors all come from a young man with Graves' hyperthyroidism that later progressed to Graves' ophthalmopathy.

The V and J genes are TRBV20-1 and TRBJ1-3, with no clear D. V gave up 2 bases and J gave up 9 bases, with 8 bases separating them. Germline-derived CDR1 and CDR2 are DFQATT and SNEGSKA (reference sequence). The CDR3 is 11 amino acids. The CDR3 nucleotides read TGCAGTGCTAGACAAGGGAGCACCATATATTTT. It translates to CSARQGSTIYF.

This clonotype was recorded many times. CDR3 amino acids: CASSPPGTLNYGYTF. CDR3 nucleotides: TGTGCCAGCAGCCCTCCCGGGACTCTTAACTATGGCTACACCTTC. The V gene is TRBV9, the J gene TRBJ1-2; D perhaps matches TRBD1 (5 bases). The germline V gene has CDR1 SGDLS and CDR2 YYNGEE. The CDR3 loop spans 15 amino acids. Deletions cut 4 bases from V and 1 base from J, with 14 bases between.